This TCR beta chain derives from a study of blood T cells in healthy people across ages (dated by TCRdb to between 2014 and 2017). For context, the study as a whole: In model experiments, template switching captured about one uniquely barcoded TCR beta cDNA molecule for every two T cells. Using deep sequencing normalized with unique cDNA molecular identifiers, the study measured how TCR beta repertoire diversity changes with age. Four age groups were formed from the donors: young (average roughly 16 years), middle-aged (approximately 42), aged (62) and long-lived (about 80). For two donors (one aged 18 to 30 and one aged 80 or older), the study analyzed two additional independent replicas of 1 million unique cDNA reads from the same blood draw.

The library was produced with 5' RACE. The data were produced on an Illumina HiSeq 2500. A second 7 to 11 cycle PCR used a sample-barcoded 5' primer and a J-beta primer mix. A template-switch 5' adaptor carrying 12 random nucleotides introduced a unique molecular identifier onto each TCR beta cDNA molecule. Each sample yielded at least 3 million CDR3-containing paired-end reads. The Mint cDNA synthesis kit, primed by a TRBC-specific oligonucleotide, was used to synthesize first-strand cDNA from all RNA. After uracil-DNA glycosylase treatment, a first 18-cycle PCR used universal primers M1SS and BC2_uni_R on all cDNA. As for the original processing: For normalization, 1 million high-quality reads were randomly selected from each sample, with every read carrying a distinct molecular identifier. Reads sharing molecular identifiers were discarded rather than binned into consensus sequences. MiTCR, with a Q25 quality threshold and the strictest error-elimination algorithm, was used for CDR3 identification, clonotype clustering and error correction. A nonparametric unseen species model using Euler transformation provided a lower-bound estimate of total TCR beta diversity. TCRdb reran the public reads through fastp at Q25 and MiXCR, keeping productive beta chains. Rows are combined by CDR3 protein, so each entry shows the most common genes and DNA. TCRdb's processing, not the authors' own work, is the source of the V and J calls. Within this sample are more than 650,000 distinct CDR3 sequences, with under 30% of them counted one time only. The ten largest account for over 2.5% of the sample.

Donors were a few dozen systemically healthy Caucasian individuals from Russia aged about 6 to 100 years. Each donor gave 9 to 10 milliliters of peripheral blood, collected into EDTA-treated Vacutainer tubes. PBMCs were isolated by Ficoll-Paque density-gradient centrifugation, with at least 6 million obtained per sample. Total RNA was extracted from PBMCs with Trizol reagent, with at least 5.5 micrograms obtained per sample. For every donor, an aliquot of PBMCs went through flow cytometry to measure the percentages of naive CD45RAhigh/CD27high T cells. A remark on this clonotype: The antigen this receptor binds is unknown. No qualities accompany the bases; no much larger clone lies one base away.

The CDR3 numbers 16 residues from cysteine through phenylalanine. Solely the CDR3 DNA is kept, with 48 bases framed from the first base. V is pruned by 4 bases and J by 3 bases, leaving 8 bases of the junction without a gene match. Per the germline V gene, KGHDR is the CDR1 and SFDVKD is the CDR2. General findings and caveats noted by the study authors: Observed TCR beta diversity per million T cells fell roughly linearly with age, and a significant reduction was already apparent by age approximately 40. Conclusive comparison of naive and antigen-experienced compartments was prevented by the profiling of bulk unsorted PBMCs. Compared with the aged group, the long-lived group had more naive CD4+ T cells, fewer expanded clones and increased TCR diversity, suggesting age selection. Estimates of total diversity based on one million sequenced T cells were regarded as lower bounds and as underestimates. There was a strong correlation between observed TCR beta diversity and the percentage of naive T cells measured by flow cytometry. Because the CMV infection status of the donors was unknown, age-related changes in expanded clonotypes may potentially have been confounded.

The data were also submitted as part of a second study, on T cells of mothers and their children. The second paper states: Donors were nine systemically healthy Caucasian individuals: three mothers and their six children. cDNA synthesis consumed the entire amount of extracted RNA, loaded at 1.5 ug RNA in each 15 ul reaction. In the second PCR, the M1S primer introduced both the sample barcodes and 2-4 random nucleotides. More than 8.5 million TCR beta CDR3 reads were obtained from each mother, and roughly 3.1 million reads were obtained from each child. Thymic selection shapes the output of TCR recombination in a similar way in related and unrelated pairs, and inherited differences have a minor effect. Normalized repertoire overlap in related mother-child pairs was always slightly higher than in unrelated mother-child pairs, but the difference was never significant. No persistent microchimeric T cell clones were detected, at a sensitivity of 80 to 100 clones per million clonotypes. Deep NGS was used in the study to compare the TCR beta repertoires of mothers and children and to look for features that separate related mother-child pairs from unrelated individuals. Mothers averaged about 40 +/- 4 years of age and children averaged roughly 10 +/- 4 years. Libraries were sequenced on Illumina HiSeq 2000 with 100+100 nt paired-end reads after adapter ligation with NEBNext reagents. To prevent cross-contamination, the mother and child libraries were prepared one month apart and sequenced in separate runs. For each donor, somewhere between about 450,000 and 2,100,000 distinct TCR beta clonotypes were identified. Naive TCR beta clonotypes were estimated from low-frequency clonotypes matched to each donor's FACS-determined naive share, without sorting.

Sequencing was done on a sample of blood. The chain employs TRBV24-1 and TRBJ2-5, with 9 bases in between that match TRBD1. The source of this sequence is a boy aged 5-17 years in good health. The DNA sequence follows: TGTGCCACCAGTGACCCCGGGACAGGGAAAGAAGAGACCCAGTACTTC. This codes for CATSDPGTGKEETQYF.